This T cell receptor (beta chain) was observed in a study of blood T cell repertoires in COVID-19. For the study at large: T cells, B-cell-depleted T cells, or PBMCs provided the cDNA or gDNA that served as material.

V was pared by 0 bases and J by 2 bases, with 4 bases of the junction left unmatched. The CDR3 sequence is 16 residues long. Germline V gives CDR1 SGHRS, CDR2 YFSETQ. In the authors' workflow: For nucleated cells, counts were estimated from reference gene primer amplification. Libraries were prepared by immunoSEQ multiplex PCR; TCRdb keeps only in-frame clonotypes and omits some of them. D and trimming were read from the DNA, whereas the V and J calls and clone size are those reported in that table. The table shows roughly 260,000 clones, with more than 70% occurring only once. The V gene is TRBV5-1, the J gene TRBJ1-5, with 8 bases that match TRBD1. This receptor was identified in a woman in her thirties or forties who had recovered from COVID-19. Sequenced: peripheral blood. The CDR3 region is CASSLGTGLGNQPQHF. The CDR3 region has the DNA TGCGCCAGCAGCTTGGGGACAGGGTTGGGCAATCAGCCCCAGCATTTT.